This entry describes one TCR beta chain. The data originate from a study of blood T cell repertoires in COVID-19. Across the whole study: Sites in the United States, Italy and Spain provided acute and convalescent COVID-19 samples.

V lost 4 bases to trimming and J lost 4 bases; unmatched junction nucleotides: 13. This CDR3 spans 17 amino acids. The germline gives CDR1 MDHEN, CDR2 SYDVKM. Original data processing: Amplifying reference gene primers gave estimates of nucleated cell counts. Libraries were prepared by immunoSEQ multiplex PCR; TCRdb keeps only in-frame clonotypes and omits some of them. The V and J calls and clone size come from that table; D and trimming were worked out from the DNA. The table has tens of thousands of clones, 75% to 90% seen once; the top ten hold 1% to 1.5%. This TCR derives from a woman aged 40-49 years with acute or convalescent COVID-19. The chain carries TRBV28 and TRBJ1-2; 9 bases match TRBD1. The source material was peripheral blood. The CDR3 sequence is CASSSPGQGGIGYGYTF. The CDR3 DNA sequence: TGTGCCAGCAGTTCCCCGGGACAGGGAGGAATCGGCTATGGCTACACCTTC.